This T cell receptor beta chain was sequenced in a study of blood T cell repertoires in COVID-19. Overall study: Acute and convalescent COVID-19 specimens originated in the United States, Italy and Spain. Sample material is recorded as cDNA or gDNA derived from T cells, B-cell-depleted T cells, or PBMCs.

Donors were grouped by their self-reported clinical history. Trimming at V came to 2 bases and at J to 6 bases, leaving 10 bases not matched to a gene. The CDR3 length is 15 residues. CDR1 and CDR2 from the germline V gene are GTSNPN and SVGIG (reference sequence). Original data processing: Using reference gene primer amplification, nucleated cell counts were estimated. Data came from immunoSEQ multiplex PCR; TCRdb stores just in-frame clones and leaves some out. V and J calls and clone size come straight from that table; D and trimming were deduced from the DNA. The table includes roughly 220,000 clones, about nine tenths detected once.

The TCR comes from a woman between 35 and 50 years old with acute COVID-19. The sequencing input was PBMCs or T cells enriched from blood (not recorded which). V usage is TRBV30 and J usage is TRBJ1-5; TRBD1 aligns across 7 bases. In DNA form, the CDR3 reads TGTGCCTGGAGTCCAACGACAGGGAGAGGTCAGCCCCAGCATTTT. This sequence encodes CAWSPTTGRGQPQHF.